This T cell receptor (beta chain) comes out of a study of blood T cells in healthy people across ages. Combining a sample-barcoded 5' primer with a J-beta primer mix, a second PCR ran for roughly 7 to 12 cycles. TCRdb re-called the 5' RACE reads through MiXCR, storing one row per CDR3 protein. This sample yields about 830,000 distinct CDR3 sequences, of which 55% to 65% are seen a single time; about a quarter belongs to the top ten. This clonotype was observed once. Antigen: not known. This CDR3 has 18 amino acids. Germline V CDR1 and CDR2: LGHNA, YSLEER. With 0 bases clipped from V and 2 bases from J, the junction kept 9 bases outside the gene matches. Findings of the study overall: Conclusively comparing naive with antigen-experienced cells was impossible with unsorted PBMCs.

This clonotype was obtained from a man between 25 and 39 years old in good health. The chain has TRBV4-3 and TRBJ2-3; 9 bases fit TRBD2. What was sequenced was blood. The CDR3 loop reads CASSQDTPSGVDTDTQYF. The CDR3 bases are TGCGCCAGCAGCCAAGATACTCCTAGCGGGGTAGACACAGATACGCAGTATTTT.